Shown below are 8 T cell receptor beta chains from a single sample sequenced in a study of T cells after yellow fever vaccination. TCRdb processed the 5' RACE reads anew with MiXCR; each CDR3 protein has one entry. The sample records 300,000 or so distinct CDR3 sequences, 3% to 4.5% being singletons. The sequencing here drew on PBMCs, taken 5 days after the yellow fever booster vaccination. Receptors were obtained from a man aged 18-30 years who received the YFV17D yellow fever vaccine.

This clonotype was seen many times. The chain recombines TRBV9 with TRBJ2-1; D may be TRBD2 (5 bases). Trimming left V 2 bases short and J 4 bases short, with 7 bases between. The germline gives CDR1 SGDLS, CDR2 YYNGEE. This CDR3 has 13 amino acids. The CDR3 nucleotides are TGTGCCAGCAGCGTCGGGAATTACAATGAGCAGTTCTTC. Protein sequence: CASSVGNYNEQFF.

This clonotype was recorded many times. The chain carries TRBV6-2 or TRBV6-3 and TRBJ2-7; no definite D call. The germline V gene encodes CDR1 MNHEY and CDR2 SVGEGT. There are 13 residues in the CDR3. V was pared by 6 bases and J by 3 bases, with 12 bases between. CDR3 region: CASRGISRYEQYV. For the CDR3, the DNA is TGTGCCAGCAGGGGGATTTCCCGCTACGAGCAGTACGTC.

This clonotype turned up a few times. The rearrangement links TRBV4-2 to TRBJ2-3, with 8 bases that match TRBD2. Germline CDR1 reads LGHNA; CDR2 reads YNFKEQ. This CDR3 is built from 18 residues. Trimming took 0 bases from V and 4 from J; bases not matched to a gene: 12. Here the CDR3 reads CASSQDPPLRGAADTQYF. The CDR3 DNA is TGTGCCAGCAGCCAAGATCCCCCTTTGCGGGGGGCCGCAGATACGCAGTATTTT.

Ten or more counts support this clonotype. The chain joins TRBV20-1 to TRBJ1-2; a possible D gene is TRBD1 (5 bases). Looked up from germline, CDR1 is DFQATT and CDR2 is SNEGSKA (reference sequence). This CDR3 has 15 amino acids. V was trimmed by 1 base and J by 5 bases, leaving 17 bases between them. The CDR3 spells CSARVPGRVRYGYTF. The CDR3 nucleotides are TGCAGTGCTAGAGTACCGGGCAGGGTTAGATATGGCTACACCTTC.

This clonotype was seen more than once but under ten times. V and J are TRBV4-3 and TRBJ2-2; D is unresolved. Trimming took 4 bases from V and 5 from J, leaving 14 bases between them. The CDR3 length is 15 residues. CDR1 and CDR2 (germline): LGHNA, YSLEER. The CDR3 loop is CASSPRSRLTGELFF. The CDR3 nucleotides are TGCGCCAGCAGCCCCCGCTCCCGACTGACCGGGGAGCTGTTTTTT.

This clonotype showed up many times. The V and J genes are TRBV14 and TRBJ2-5; 7 bases agree with TRBD1. The germline CDR1 and CDR2 sequences are SGHDN and FVKESK. J lost 2 bases, V lost 1 base, and 1 base had no gene match. This CDR3 contains 14 residues. CDR3 nucleotide sequence: TGTGCCAGCAGCCAAGGGGGACAGCAAGAGACCCAGTACTTC. This sequence encodes CASSQGGQQETQYF. The whole variable domain, filled in from reference TRBV14 and TRBJ2-5, reads EAGVTQFPSHSVIEKGQTVTLRCDPISGHDNLYWYRRVMGKEIKFLLHFVKESKQDESGMPNNRFLAERTGGTYSTLKVQPAELEDSGVYFCASSQGGQQETQYFGPGTRLLVL.

This clonotype appeared many times. V is TRBV7-9 and J is TRBJ2-1, with 11 nucleotides matching TRBD1. CDR3 length: 15 amino acids. The ends lost 7 bases at V and 3 bases at J; junction bases unmatched: 5. The germline gives CDR1 SEHNR, CDR2 FQNEAQ (reference sequence). CDR3 residues: CASTTDRGLYNEQFF. For the CDR3, the DNA is TGTGCCAGCACTACGGACAGGGGGCTCTACAATGAGCAGTTCTTC.

This clonotype has at least ten counts. This sequence joins TRBV5-6 and TRBJ1-2; the D is unclear. Trimming removed 6 bases at V and 4 bases at J, with 25 bases between. The CDR3 is made up of 17 amino acids. From germline, CDR1 is SGHDT and CDR2 YYEEEE. For the CDR3, the DNA is TGTGCCAGCAACTCAGGACGGACGGACCCTTGGGGCTATGGCTACACCTTC. This gives the protein CASNSGRTDPWGYGYTF.